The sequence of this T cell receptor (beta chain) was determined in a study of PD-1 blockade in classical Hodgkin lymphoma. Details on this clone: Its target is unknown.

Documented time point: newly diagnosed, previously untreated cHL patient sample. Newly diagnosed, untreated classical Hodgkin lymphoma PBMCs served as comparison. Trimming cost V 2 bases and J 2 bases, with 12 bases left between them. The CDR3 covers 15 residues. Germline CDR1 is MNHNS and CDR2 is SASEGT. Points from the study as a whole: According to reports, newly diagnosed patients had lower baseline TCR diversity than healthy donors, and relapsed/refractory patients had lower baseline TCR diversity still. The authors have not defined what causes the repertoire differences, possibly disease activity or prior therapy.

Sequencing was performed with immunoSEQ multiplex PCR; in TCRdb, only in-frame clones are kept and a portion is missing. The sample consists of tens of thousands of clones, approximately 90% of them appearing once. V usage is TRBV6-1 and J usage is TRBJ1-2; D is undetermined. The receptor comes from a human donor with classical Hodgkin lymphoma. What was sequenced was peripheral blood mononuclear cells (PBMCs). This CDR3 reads CASSESGRLNYGYTF. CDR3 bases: TGTGCCAGCAGTGAATCCGGCAGACTAAACTATGGCTACACCTTC.